These T cell receptor beta chains were read from a single sample in a study of blood T cell repertoires in COVID-19. TCRdb keeps only in-frame clones here, not all; method: immunoSEQ multiplex PCR. The repertoire consists of more than 150,000 clones, with 70% to 85% occurring once and the leading ten covering 5.5% to 7.5%. The source material was peripheral blood. The receptor set was obtained from a human donor in a cohort sampled during active COVID-19. Both conserved end residues are part of each CDR3.

v_gene	j_gene	CDR3aa
TRBV30	TRBJ1-2	CAWTAREAYYGYTF
TRBV30	TRBJ1-2	CAWSAPDRARGYTF
TRBV19	TRBJ1-3	CASSMTGAGNTIYF
TRBV7-6	TRBJ2-3	CASSLAGQGLSDTQYF
TRBV5-4	TRBJ1-1	CASSSSRQGGNTEAFF
TRBV25-1	TRBJ1-1	CATQQRTGKGTEAFF
TRBV2	TRBJ1-4	CASSKDSGGGEKLFF
TRBV2	TRBJ2-3	CASRPPGQGPDTQYF
TRBV19	TRBJ1-1	CASRVSGGNTEAFF
TRBV5-4	TRBJ2-7	CASSLYGGEQYF
TRBV6-5	TRBJ1-3	CASSDIGNTIYF
TRBV18	TRBJ2-1	CASSPTGGTYNEQFF
TRBV7-6	TRBJ2-3	CASSLRQGVDTQYF
TRBV6-1	TRBJ2-7	CASSETGASRYEQYF
TRBV7-9	TRBJ1-1	CASSLAGTGGTEAFF
TRBV2	TRBJ1-2	CASSEVGGSYGYTF
TRBV9	TRBJ2-7	CASSTGDKGNEQYF